This TCR beta chain was profiled in a study of blood T cell repertoires in COVID-19. Study in general: Researchers got acute and convalescent COVID-19 samples from the United States, Italy and Spain.

A single count supports this clone. Sequencing was performed with immunoSEQ multiplex PCR; in TCRdb, only in-frame clones are kept and a portion is missing. The table has more than 300,000 clones, about 90% seen once. The CDR3 length is 16 residues. Germline assignment: CDR1 SGHRS and CDR2 YFSETQ. V trimming: 4 bases; J trimming: 2 bases; junction bases outside the gene matches: 4. This chain links TRBV5-1 with TRBJ2-1; 12 bases are a match to TRBD2. The source is a woman aged 18-35 years who had recovered from COVID-19. The material sequenced was peripheral blood. CDR3 DNA sequence: TGCGCCAGCAGCCCTTGGACTAGCGGGGCCTACAATGAGCAGTTCTTC. This translates into CASSPWTSGAYNEQFF.